This section outlines one T cell receptor (beta chain) sequence together with its context. The data derive from a study of blood T cell repertoires in COVID-19. Study at large: Some COVID-19 samples were acute and others convalescent; all came from the United States, Italy and Spain. Sample material is recorded as cDNA or gDNA derived from T cells, B-cell-depleted T cells, or PBMCs.

Germline CDR1 reads SGHTA; CDR2 reads FQGTGA. Deletions cut 2 bases from V and 1 base from J, with 5 bases between. This CDR3 has 13 amino acids. In the original processing: Reference gene primer amplification gave estimated nucleated cell counts. The data were produced by immunoSEQ multiplex PCR, yet TCRdb's version contains in-frame clones alone and is incomplete. The DNA was the basis for D and trimming; V, J and clone size are from that table. The table includes some 150,000 clones, roughly 84% detected once. The sequencing input was peripheral blood. The receptor's source is a woman between 50 and 59 years old with acute or convalescent COVID-19. This rearrangement joins TRBV7-3 to TRBJ1-1; D is unresolved. The CDR3 sequence is CASSLSGNTEAFF. CDR3 bases: TGTGCCAGCAGCTTATCGGGGAACACTGAAGCTTTCTTT.